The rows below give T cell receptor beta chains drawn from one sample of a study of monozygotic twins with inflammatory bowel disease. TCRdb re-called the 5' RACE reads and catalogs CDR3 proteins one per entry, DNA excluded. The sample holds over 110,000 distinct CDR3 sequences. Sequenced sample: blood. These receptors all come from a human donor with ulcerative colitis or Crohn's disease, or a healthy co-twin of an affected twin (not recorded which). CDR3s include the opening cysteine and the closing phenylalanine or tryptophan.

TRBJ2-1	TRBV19	CASSSLGSYNEQFF
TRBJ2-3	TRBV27	CASSLSLVSDTQYF
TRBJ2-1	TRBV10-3	CAISESGLGPPPANEQFF
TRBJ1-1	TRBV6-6	CASSYAGQNTEAFF
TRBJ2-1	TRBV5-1	CASSLEGGRQFF
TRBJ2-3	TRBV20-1	CSAPQSGTGTDTQYF
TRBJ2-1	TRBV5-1	CASRPGQVDNEQFF
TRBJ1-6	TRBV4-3	CASSQRTGVDNSPLHF
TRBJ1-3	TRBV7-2	CASSSDSSAGNTIYF
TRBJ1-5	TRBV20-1	CSARVHQPQHF
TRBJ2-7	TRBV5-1	CASSLVGGSHEQYF
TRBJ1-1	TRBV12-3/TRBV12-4	CASRPRAEAFF
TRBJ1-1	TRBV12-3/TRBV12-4	CASSDRGSRAEAFF
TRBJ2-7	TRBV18	CASSLDRLSYEQYF